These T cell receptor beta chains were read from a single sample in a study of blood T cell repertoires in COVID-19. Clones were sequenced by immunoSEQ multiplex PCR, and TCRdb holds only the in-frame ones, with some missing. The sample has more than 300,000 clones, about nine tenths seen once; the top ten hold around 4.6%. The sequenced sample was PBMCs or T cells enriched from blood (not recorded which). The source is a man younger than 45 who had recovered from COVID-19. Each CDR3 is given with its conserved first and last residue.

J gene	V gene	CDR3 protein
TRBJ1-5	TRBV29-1	CSVGYTNQPQHF
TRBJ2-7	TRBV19	CASSIDRSEQYF
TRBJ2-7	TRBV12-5	CASGLVRDSYSYEQYF
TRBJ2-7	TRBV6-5	CASRPGGVSYEQYF
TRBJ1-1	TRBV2	CASKWEGGATEAFF
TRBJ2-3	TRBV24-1	CATSDLHGTSDTDTQYF
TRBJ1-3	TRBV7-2	CASSTSPGTGGYF
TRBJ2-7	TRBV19	CASSIANRGLYEQYF
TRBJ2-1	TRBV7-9	CASSLQVGERNEQFF
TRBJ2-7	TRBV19	CASSNSASGSYEQYF
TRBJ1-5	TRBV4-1	CASSQDGGPNQPQHF
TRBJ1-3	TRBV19	CASQVGAGNTIYF
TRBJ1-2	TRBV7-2	CASKPGQGAYGYTF
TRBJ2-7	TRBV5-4	CASSFGQGDEQYF
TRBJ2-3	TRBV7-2	CASSSGHSFGDTQYF
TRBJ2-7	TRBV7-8	CASSFWDRPLKGEQYF
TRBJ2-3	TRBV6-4	CASSDTSGTDTQYF
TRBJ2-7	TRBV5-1	CASSDLGTGFSYEQYF
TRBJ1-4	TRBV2	CASSALTGGEKLFF
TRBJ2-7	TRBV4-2	CASSQGTAGALSSYEQYF
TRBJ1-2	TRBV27	CASSLPPRQGTNYGYTF
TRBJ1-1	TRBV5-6	CASSLGTGRTEAFF
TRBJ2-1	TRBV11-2	CASSLDEWVAGNIEQFF
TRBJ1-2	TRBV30	CAWSVMGAVRGYTF
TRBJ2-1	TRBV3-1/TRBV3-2	CASSLLGRVNEQFF
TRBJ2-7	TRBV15	CATPGEAGYEQYF
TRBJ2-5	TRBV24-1	CATSDEPSETQYF
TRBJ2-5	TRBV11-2	CASSLGAETQYF
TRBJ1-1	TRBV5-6	CASSLGQGGTEAFF
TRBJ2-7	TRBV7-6	CASSHYSYEQYF
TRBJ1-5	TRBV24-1	CATSPGTGDPHSNQPQHF
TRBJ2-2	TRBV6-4	CASSDGGSGGGELFF
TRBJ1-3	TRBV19	CASSGAWGRTLSGNTIYF
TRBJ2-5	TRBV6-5	CASSLGTGSWQTQYF
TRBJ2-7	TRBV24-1	CAVTGWNEQYF
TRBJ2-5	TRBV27	CASSLSDRGWETQYF
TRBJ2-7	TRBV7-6	CASSPTSFAYEQYF
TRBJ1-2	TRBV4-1	CASSHPPTGDHGYTF
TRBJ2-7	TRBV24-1	CATSDPSRDRLLGLAGGPSYEQYF
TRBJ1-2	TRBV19	CASSLQNYGYTF